Listed below are T cell receptor beta chains from one sample, sequenced in a study of identical twins. MiXCR, run by TCRdb on the 5' RACE reads, gives a single entry per CDR3 protein. The sample comprises approximately 220,000 distinct CDR3 sequences, 6.5% to 9% of which are singletons, and 5% to 6% rests with the top ten. This sample was shared with a second study, whose subject was yellow fever vaccine responses in identical twins.

What was sequenced was CD8+ T cells sorted from blood. These receptors all stem from a young woman in good health. CDR3s include the opening cysteine and the closing phenylalanine or tryptophan. D genes are given only for firm matches. The size entry is marked missing in some rows and otherwise reads once, few, many or a size class.

>many|TRBV12-3/TRBV12-4|TRBJ2-1|-
TGTGCCAGCACCCTTCCCTCTAAGGTGGGGCAGTTCTTC
CASTLPSKVGQFF
>few|TRBV29-1|TRBJ1-1|-
TGCAGCGTGCCCGCCTCGGTTACTGAAGCTTTCTTT
CSVPASVTEAFF
>many|TRBV4-1|TRBJ2-3|TRBD2
TGCGCCAGCAGCCAAGAAGGGCTAGCGGGGGGGACAGATACGCAGTATTTT
CASSQEGLAGGTDTQYF
>-|TRBV4-1|TRBJ1-1|-
TGCGCCAGCAGCCAAGGAACAGGGCTGGCTTTCTTT
CASSQGTGLAFF
>few|TRBV7-9|TRBJ2-7|-
TGTGCCAGCAGCTTCGGAACAGGGATCTACGAGCAGTACTTC
CASSFGTGIYEQYF
>-|TRBV7-6|TRBJ1-1|-
TGTGCCAGCAGCTTAGCGCAAGGGGCTAGGACTGAAGCTTTCTTT
CASSLAQGARTEAFF
>many|TRBV27|TRBJ2-7|TRBD1
TGTGCCAGCAGTTTAGGACAGGGACCAGCCTACGAGCAGTACTTC
CASSLGQGPAYEQYF
>many|TRBV4-1|TRBJ2-1|-
TGCGCCACCCCACCGGGGGCCCTCAATGAGCAGTTCTTC
CATPPGALNEQFF
>few|TRBV27|TRBJ2-1|-
TGTGCCAGCACCCGCGGAGGGGAGCAGTTCTTC
CASTRGGEQFF
>-|TRBV3-1|TRBJ2-2|-
TGTGCCAGCAGCCCCCTGCGGGAAGGAGCCGGGGAGCTGTTTTTT
CASSPLREGAGELFF
>few|TRBV28|TRBJ2-1|TRBD1
TGTGCCAGCAGTTTATTCGGACAGGGGTACAATGAGCAGTTCTTC
CASSLFGQGYNEQFF
>-|TRBV12-3/TRBV12-4|TRBJ2-7|TRBD1
TGTGCCAGCAGTGTCCGACAGGGGTCCTACGAGCAGTACTTC
CASSVRQGSYEQYF
>-|TRBV5-4|TRBJ2-7|TRBD2
TGTGCCAGCAGCCCAGGACTAGCGGACGAGCAGTACTTC
CASSPGLADEQYF
>few|TRBV7-9|TRBJ1-2|TRBD1
TGTGCCAGCAGTGGACAGGGCCCTAACTATGGCTACACCTTC
CASSGQGPNYGYTF
>-|TRBV27|TRBJ1-6|-
TGTGCCAGCAGTGGAGCAGGGGAGTTTTCACCCCTCCACTTT
CASSGAGEFSPLHF
>-|TRBV28|TRBJ2-1|TRBD2
TGTGCCAGCAGTTTACCCCCCGGGACTAGCGGCCCTTTGGGAGATGAGCAGTTCTTC
CASSLPPGTSGPLGDEQFF
>many|TRBV29-1|TRBJ2-1|TRBD1
TGCAGCGTCGACGACAGGGGGTACAATGAGCAGTTCTTC
CSVDDRGYNEQFF
>-|TRBV6-1|TRBJ1-1|TRBD1
TGTGCCTCGAGAACAGGGGGCGCGACTGAAGCTTTCTTT
CASRTGGATEAFF
>few|TRBV3-1|TRBJ2-7|-
TGTGCCAGCAGCCAAACCGAAAAGGGCCTAGGTGGCTACGAGCAGTACTTC
CASSQTEKGLGGYEQYF
>-|TRBV7-9|TRBJ2-5|-
TGTGCCAGCAGCTCCCTAGCTGGGGGGAGCCACCAAGAGACCCAGTACTTC
CASSSLAGGSHQETQYF
>few|TRBV19|TRBJ2-1|TRBD2
TGTGCCAGTAGTATCACTAGCGGGAGGGTCGATGAGCAGTTCTTC
CASSITSGRVDEQFF
>few|TRBV25-1|TRBJ2-1|-
TGTGCCAGTGGTTCCGACCTAGCAACTTACAATGAGCAGTTCTTC
CASGSDLATYNEQFF
>-|TRBV20-1|TRBJ2-5|TRBD2
TGCAGTGCTAGAGAATGGGCTAGCGGGGTCCAAGAGACCCAGTACTTC
CSAREWASGVQETQYF
>-|TRBV2|TRBJ1-2|TRBD1
TGTGCCAGCAGTATCGGGACAGGGGTTCTCTATGGCTACACCTTC
CASSIGTGVLYGYTF
>few|TRBV27|TRBJ2-1|-
TGTGCCAGCGTAAAAGCCGGGGTTAACAATGAGCAGTTCTTC
CASVKAGVNNEQFF
>-|TRBV4-1|TRBJ2-1|-
TGCGCCAGCAGGGACGAGGCAGGGGCCTACAATGAGCAGTTCTTC
CASRDEAGAYNEQFF
>-|TRBV5-1|TRBJ2-1|TRBD1
TGCGCCAGCAGCTTTCAGACAGGGTCGTACAATGAGCAGTTCTTC
CASSFQTGSYNEQFF
>many|TRBV19|TRBJ2-2|-
TGTGCCAGTAGTATCCCTGCAGGTCTCGACACCGGGGAGCTGTTTTTT
CASSIPAGLDTGELFF
>few|TRBV4-1|TRBJ2-1|-
TGCGCCAGCAGCCACCCCGTGGCTAGCCGGTACAATGAGCAGTTCTTC
CASSHPVASRYNEQFF
>many|TRBV5-1|TRBJ2-7|-
TGCGCCAGCAGCCCCGGTCGGAACGAGCAGTACTTC
CASSPGRNEQYF
>few|TRBV27|TRBJ2-3|TRBD2
TGTGCCACCTCCCGGGGGGGTACAGATACGCAGTATTTT
CATSRGGTDTQYF
>few|TRBV7-9|TRBJ2-5|TRBD1
TGTGCCAGCAGCCCGTTCCAGGGGGCGTGGGAGACCCAGTACTTC
CASSPFQGAWETQYF
>few|TRBV20-1|TRBJ1-2|TRBD1
TGCAGTGCTGGGGACAGGAATAACTATGGCTACACCTTC
CSAGDRNNYGYTF
>many|TRBV28|TRBJ1-5|TRBD1
TGTGCCACCGCGACAGGGCTTAGCAATCAGCCCCAGCATTTT
CATATGLSNQPQHF
>many|TRBV12-3/TRBV12-4|TRBJ1-4|-
TGTGCCAGCAGCCCTACGGGCTCCTCAGTGGAAAAACTGTTTTTT
CASSPTGSSVEKLFF
>-|TRBV4-2|TRBJ1-1|-
TGTGCCAGCAGCAGGACAGTCTCGAACACTGAAGCTTTCTTT
CASSRTVSNTEAFF
>-|TRBV7-9|TRBJ2-2|-
TGTGCCAGCACCCCATCTTCAGGGGTTACCGGGGAGCTGTTTTTT
CASTPSSGVTGELFF
>few|TRBV3-1|TRBJ2-1|TRBD1
TGTGCCAGCAGCCAAGGATTAGGACAGGGCGTATACAATGAGCAGTTCTTC
CASSQGLGQGVYNEQFF
>-|TRBV20-1|TRBJ1-4|-
TGCAGTGCTAGATCCGGGGACGTTGTTGAAAAACTGTTTTTT
CSARSGDVVEKLFF
>-|TRBV5-4|TRBJ2-2|-
TGTGCCAGCAGCTTGAACAGACAGAACACCGGGGAGCTGTTTTTT
CASSLNRQNTGELFF
>many|TRBV20-1|TRBJ2-1|TRBD2
TGCAGTGCTAGAAAGCGGGAGATCTACAATGAGCAGTTCTTC
CSARKREIYNEQFF